This entry concerns a single T cell receptor (beta chain). Antigen unknown. Repertoires were generated with immunoSEQ multiplex PCR, while TCRdb's copy carries only in-frame clones and drops some. This sample has around 68,000 clones, with around nine tenths found just once. Samples were taken at baseline and on day 1 of cycles 4 and 7. This specimen belongs to a study of OX40 agonist ivuxolimab in advanced cancers. Across the whole study: Dose-escalation cases comprised hepatocellular carcinoma, melanoma, renal cell or head and neck cancer.

Germline V lookup: CDR1 SNHLY, CDR2 FYNNEI. The CDR3 is made up of 15 amino acids. V was trimmed by 6 bases and J by 2 bases, leaving 13 bases between them. General study findings and limits: Partly responding patients at 0.1-3.0 mg/kg showed some of the smallest clonal expansion. Normalized expansion of T-cell clones was also low for some nonresponders.

The material sequenced was CD4+ or CD8+ T cells sorted from blood, taken in a trial of the OX40 agonist ivuxolimab. The rearrangement links TRBV2 to TRBJ1-4; possible D gene TRBD1, 6 bases. This TCR derives from an adult with an advanced solid tumor such as melanoma, head and neck, liver or kidney cancer. CDR3 nucleotides: TGTGCCAGCAGCACCCTTACAGGGACTAATGAAAAACTGTTTTTT. As protein: CASSTLTGTNEKLFF.